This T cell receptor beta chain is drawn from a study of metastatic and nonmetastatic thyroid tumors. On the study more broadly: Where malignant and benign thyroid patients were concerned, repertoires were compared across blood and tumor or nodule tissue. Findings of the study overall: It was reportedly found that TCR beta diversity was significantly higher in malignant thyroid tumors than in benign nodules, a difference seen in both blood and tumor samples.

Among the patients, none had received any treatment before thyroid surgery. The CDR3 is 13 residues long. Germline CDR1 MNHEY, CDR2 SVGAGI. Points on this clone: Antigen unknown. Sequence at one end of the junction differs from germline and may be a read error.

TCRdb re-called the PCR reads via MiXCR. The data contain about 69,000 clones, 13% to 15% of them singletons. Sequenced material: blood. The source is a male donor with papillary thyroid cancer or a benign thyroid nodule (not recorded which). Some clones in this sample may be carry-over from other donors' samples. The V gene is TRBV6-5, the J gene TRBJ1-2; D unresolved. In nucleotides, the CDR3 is TGTGCCAGCAGTTATGGCATGGACTATGGTTACACCTTC. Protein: CASSYGMDYGYTF.